The present entry profiles one TCR beta chain with its context. Two negative PCRs, clearance, or symptom resolution had been documented for recovered Cohort 3 donors. Deletions cut 1 base from V and 0 bases from J, with 10 bases between. In germline, CDR1 is SGHRS, CDR2 YFSETQ. The CDR3 contains 15 residues. Libraries were prepared by immunoSEQ multiplex PCR; TCRdb keeps only in-frame clonotypes and omits some of them. There are 350,000 to 450,000 clones in the sample; over 75% occur only once, and 1.1% lies in the top ten. This sample was included in a study of blood T cell repertoires in COVID-19. The chain joins TRBV5-1 to TRBJ1-2; a weak D match, TRBD1 (6 bases). Specimen: PBMCs or T cells enriched from blood (not recorded which). This TCR derives from a man between 25 and 39 years old who had recovered from COVID-19. The chain's CDR3 is CASSLSGQTNYGYTF. CDR3 bases: TGCGCCAGCAGCTTGAGCGGACAGACTAACTATGGCTACACCTTC.